Listed below are T cell receptor beta chains from one sample, sequenced in a study of glioma-infiltrating T cells after dendritic cell vaccination. Measured with immunoSEQ multiplex PCR; TCRdb has only the in-frame clones, and not every one. Among 50,000 to 75,000 clones listed, 85% to 90% were seen once. Sample: blood, taken after dendritic cell vaccination. These receptors were taken from a human donor with glioblastoma. Both conserved end residues are part of each CDR3. The D gene is left open where the match is weak. Clone size is given for some rows only: seen once, a few or many times, or a class if the clone is expanded.

CDR3 protein,CDR3 DNA,V gene,clone size,D gene,J gene
CASSAPGQGNSPLHF,TGTGCCAGCAGCGCACCGGGACAGGGTAATTCACCCCTCCACTTT,TRBV13,.,TRBD1,TRBJ1-6
CASSGPPGQGFPEQYF,TGCGCCAGCAGCGGACCCCCGGGACAGGGTTTTCCGGAACAGTACTTC,TRBV5-1,.,TRBD1,TRBJ2-4
CASSLMGRGTEAFF,TGTGCCAGCAGCTTAATGGGGCGAGGTACTGAAGCTTTCTTT,TRBV7-3,.,.,TRBJ1-1
CAWSHGTANQPQHF,TGTGCCTGGAGCCACGGGACAGCTAATCAGCCCCAGCATTTT,TRBV30,.,TRBD1,TRBJ1-5
CASSIGTSGQETQYF,TGTGCCAGCAGCATCGGGACTAGCGGACAAGAGACCCAGTACTTC,TRBV7-9,.,TRBD2,TRBJ2-5
CASSPPTGYQETQYF,TGTGCCAGCTCACCCCCGACAGGCTACCAAGAGACCCAGTACTTC,TRBV18,few,.,TRBJ2-5
CASSPTTGENTIYF,TGTGCCAGCTCACCTACGACAGGGGAAAACACCATATATTTT,TRBV18,.,TRBD1,TRBJ1-3
CASSLEAGGRETQYF,TGTGCCAGCAGCTTAGAGGCGGGGGGGCGGGAGACCCAGTACTTC,TRBV7-2,.,TRBD2,TRBJ2-5
CASSPPQVSDGYTF,TGTGCCAGCAGCCCCCCACAGGTGTCGGATGGCTACACCTTC,TRBV7-9,few,.,TRBJ1-2
CAIRGQGVRPPYEQYF,TGTGCCATCAGGGGACAGGGGGTCCGTCCCCCCTACGAGCAGTACTTC,TRBV10-3,.,TRBD1,TRBJ2-7
CSGGDGYTF,TGCAGTGGAGGAGATGGCTACACCTTC,TRBV20-1,few,.,TRBJ1-2
CASSQAGTLAGAHYTF,TGTGCCAGTAGTCAAGCCGGGACACTGGCAGGAGCACACTACACCTTC,TRBV19,few,.,TRBJ1-2
CASSLTGRGNSPLHF,TGTGCCAGCAGCCTCACGGGTAGGGGGAATTCACCCCTCCACTTT,TRBV11-2,.,.,TRBJ1-6
CASRATSGGFETQYF,TGTGCCAGCAGGGCGACTAGCGGGGGGTTTGAGACCCAGTACTTC,TRBV2,.,TRBD2,TRBJ2-5
CASSKTGTGGTEAFF,TGTGCCAGCAGCAAAACCGGGACAGGCGGCACTGAAGCTTTCTTT,TRBV7-9,.,TRBD1,TRBJ1-1